By frequency in the sample, the clone carrying this T cell receptor (beta chain) is medium-sized. Co-plating was performed using roughly 200,000 CFSE-labeled responder cells and roughly 200,000 irradiated, violet-dye-labeled stimulator cells. Researchers sorted proliferating CFSE-low CD3+CD4+ and CD3+CD8+ responders once the reaction had finished. The CDR3 covers 15 residues. Germline V gene data show CDR1 as SNHLY and CDR2 as FYNNEI. V gave up 4 bases and J gave up 7 bases, with 14 bases separating them. The data were taken from a study of graft-versus-host responses after intestinal transplantation. Data came from immunoSEQ multiplex PCR; TCRdb stores just in-frame clones and leaves some out. The repertoire consists of 6,500 to 7,500 clones, with approximately 28% occurring once and the leading ten covering approximately 4%.

This sequence was found in a human patient who was an organ donor for intestinal transplantation. V gene TRBV2 combines with J gene TRBJ1-6, with D perhaps TRBD1 (5 bases). The input for sequencing was alloreactive CD4+ T cells from a mixed lymphocyte reaction culture, taken before transplantation. The subset was: CFSE-low proliferating T cells sorted from approximately six-day pre-transplant mixed lymphocyte reaction (GvH or HvG direction). The CDR3 sequence is CASSGAQGRNSPLHF. CDR3 DNA sequence: TGTGCCAGCAGTGGAGCGCAGGGAAGAAATTCACCCCTCCACTTT.